These T cell receptor beta chains were read from a single sample in a study of blood T cell repertoires in COVID-19. Using immunoSEQ multiplex PCR, the repertoire was profiled, and TCRdb retains in-frame clones only, with some absent. The repertoire has hundreds of thousands of clones, about 83% of them found once; the top ten carry 1.3%. Input material: peripheral blood. The receptors come from a woman aged 25 to 45 with COVID-19, enrolled during active disease. CDR3s include the opening cysteine and the closing phenylalanine or tryptophan. A D gene is named only where the DNA matches it firmly. Size values are once, few and many counts, or a class for expanded clones, and some rows have none.

j_call d_call cdr3_length v_call clone_size cdr3_aa cdr3_nt
TRBJ1-1 - 14 TRBV18 - CASSPTAQGSEAFF TGTGCCAGCTCACCTACGGCACAGGGATCTGAAGCTTTCTTT
TRBJ1-1 TRBD1 15 TRBV19 - CASTPTGLRNTEAFF TGTGCCAGTACTCCGACAGGGTTGAGGAACACTGAAGCTTTCTTT
TRBJ2-7 TRBD1 15 TRBV16 - CASSHTGTGLYEQYF TGTGCCAGCAGCCACACAGGGACAGGATTATACGAGCAGTACTTC
TRBJ2-6 - 14 TRBV5-1 - CASSLRSGANVLTF TGCGCCAGCAGCTTACGGTCCGGGGCCAACGTCCTGACTTTC
TRBJ2-2 TRBD1 17 TRBV7-2 - CASSLDWGQGAAGELFF TGTGCCAGCAGCTTAGATTGGGGACAGGGGGCAGCCGGGGAGCTGTTTTTT
TRBJ1-2 TRBD1 13 TRBV27 - CASRSTGVYGYTF TGTGCCAGCAGAAGTACAGGGGTCTATGGCTACACCTTC
TRBJ1-3 - 15 TRBV27 - CASSLGGAGGNTIYF TGTGCCAGCAGTTTAGGGGGGGCTGGGGGAAACACCATATATTTT
TRBJ2-7 - 17 TRBV7-9 - CASSLPPFGTHSYEQYF TGTGCCAGCAGCTTACCACCATTCGGGACACACTCCTACGAGCAGTACTTC
TRBJ2-7 - 13 TRBV6-2/TRBV6-3 - CASTPGRAGEQYF TGTGCCAGCACCCCTGGGCGGGCTGGCGAGCAGTACTTC
TRBJ1-1 TRBD1 13 TRBV7-3 - CASSSTQGAEAFF TGTGCCAGCAGCTCCACTCAGGGGGCTGAAGCTTTCTTT
TRBJ2-2 - 14 TRBV6-4 - CASKKDSNTGELFF TGTGCCAGCAAGAAGGACTCGAACACCGGGGAGCTGTTTTTT
TRBJ2-7 TRBD1 15 TRBV13 - CASSARDRPTYEQYF TGTGCCAGCAGCGCTCGGGACAGGCCGACCTACGAGCAGTACTTC
TRBJ1-3 TRBD1 14 TRBV5-6 - CASSLLRGGNTIYF TGTGCCAGCAGCTTGCTCAGGGGGGGAAACACCATATATTTT
TRBJ1-2 - 13 TRBV7-8 - CASTFNGGYGYTF TGTGCCAGCACGTTTAACGGGGGCTATGGCTACACCTTC
TRBJ2-1 TRBD1 16 TRBV5-4 - CASSSPDRGAYNEQFF TGTGCCAGCAGCTCGCCAGACAGGGGGGCCTACAATGAGCAGTTCTTC
TRBJ2-1 - 12 TRBV29-1 - CSVVSSYNEQFF TGCAGCGTGGTTAGCTCCTACAATGAGCAGTTCTTC
TRBJ1-3 - 16 TRBV4-3 - CASSQDPRAGGNTIYF TGCGCCAGCAGCCAAGATCCCAGGGCTGGAGGAAACACCATATATTTT
TRBJ2-5 TRBD1 16 TRBV5-5 - CASSQGQGGLKETQYF TGTGCCAGCAGCCAGGGACAGGGTGGTTTAAAGGAGACCCAGTACTTC
TRBJ1-4 - 14 TRBV7-9 - CASSLVVGVGKLFF TGTGCCAGCAGCCTTGTCGTCGGGGTAGGGAAACTGTTTTTT
TRBJ1-2 TRBD1 16 TRBV13 - CASSLRLKGANYGYTF TGTGCCAGCAGCTTAAGGTTGAAGGGGGCGAACTATGGCTACACCTTC
TRBJ2-3 - 15 TRBV4-2 few CASSQGQGSTDTQYF TGTGCCAGCAGCCAAGGTCAGGGTAGCACAGATACGCAGTATTTT
TRBJ1-5 - 15 TRBV24-1 - CATSVFRIPMEPQHF TGTGCCACCAGTGTTTTCAGAATCCCCATGGAGCCCCAGCATTTT
TRBJ1-2 - 13 TRBV27 - CASRKGLLDGYTF TGTGCCAGTCGTAAGGGACTCTTAGATGGCTACACCTTC
TRBJ1-5 - 14 TRBV7-2 - CASSSSVTQGAQHF TGTGCCAGCAGCTCATCCGTCACCCAGGGTGCCCAGCATTTT
TRBJ2-3 TRBD2 15 TRBV5-5 - CASSSTGTSIDTQYF TGTGCCAGCAGCTCCACCGGGACTAGCATCGATACGCAGTATTTT
TRBJ1-1 TRBD1 18 TRBV5-5 few CASSLVGQGFFVNTEAFF TGTGCCAGCAGCTTGGTTGGACAGGGGTTTTTCGTGAACACTGAAGCTTTCTTT
TRBJ1-3 - 14 TRBV20-1 - CSASAQDSGNTIYF TGCAGTGCTAGTGCCCAAGACAGTGGAAACACCATATATTTT
TRBJ1-4 - 14 TRBV9 - CASSVGTGNEKLFF TGTGCCAGCAGCGTTGGAACAGGAAATGAAAAACTGTTTTTT
TRBJ1-2 TRBD1 14 TRBV29-1 - CSVEVGQGNYGYTF TGCAGCGTTGAAGTAGGACAGGGTAACTATGGCTACACCTTC
TRBJ1-2 - 13 TRBV15 - CATSRDLEEGYTF TGTGCCACCAGCAGAGATCTTGAGGAGGGCTACACCTTC
TRBJ2-7 - 10 TRBV20-1 - CSARVGRQYF TGCAGTGCTAGAGTTGGGCGGCAGTACTTC
TRBJ2-1 TRBD2 17 TRBV11-2 - CASSFLPTSGGADEQFF TGTGCCAGCAGCTTCCTCCCGACTAGCGGGGGGGCCGATGAGCAGTTCTTC
TRBJ2-7 - 15 TRBV4-3 - CASSQGRRRGDEQYF TGCGCCAGCAGCCAAGGGAGACGCCGCGGGGACGAGCAGTACTTC
TRBJ1-2 TRBD1 18 TRBV28 once CASSLFGVSRGRDYGYTF TGTGCCAGCAGTTTATTTGGAGTCTCCAGGGGGCGCGACTATGGCTACACCTTC
TRBJ2-5 TRBD1 12 TRBV5-1 once CASTTGGETQYF TGCGCCAGCACAACAGGGGGGGAGACCCAGTACTTC
TRBJ1-2 - 14 TRBV30 - CAWSVQGVRRGYTF TGTGCCTGGAGTGTACAGGGAGTGAGACGTGGCTACACCTTC
TRBJ2-1 TRBD2 16 TRBV24-1 - CATDSGGTSAYNEQFF TGTGCCACCGATAGCGGGGGGACCTCCGCCTACAATGAGCAGTTCTTC
TRBJ1-1 - 15 TRBV19 - CASSIRTAFNTEAFF TGTGCCAGTAGTATAAGGACAGCCTTCAACACTGAAGCTTTCTTT
TRBJ1-5 - 14 TRBV6-1 - CASSDRVGNQPQHF TGTGCCAGCAGTGACAGGGTAGGAAATCAGCCCCAGCATTTT
TRBJ2-1 TRBD2 13 TRBV24-1 once CATSARAGDEQFF TGTGCCACCAGTGCCAGGGCGGGGGATGAGCAGTTCTTC
TRBJ1-1 - 16 TRBV5-1 - CASSLEDRSTNTEAFF TGCGCCAGCAGCTTGGAAGACAGGTCGACGAACACTGAAGCTTTCTTT
TRBJ2-4 TRBD2 14 TRBV29-1 - CSVDPGLAEDIQYF TGCAGCGTTGACCCCGGACTAGCGGAAGACATTCAGTACTTC
TRBJ1-2 TRBD1 14 TRBV7-3 - CASSFTGTGDGYTF TGTGCCAGCAGCTTCACCGGGACAGGGGACGGCTACACCTTC
TRBJ2-7 - 12 TRBV6-2/TRBV6-3 few CASSSDSYEQYF TGTGCCAGCAGCTCGGACAGTTACGAGCAGTACTTC
TRBJ2-1 - 16 TRBV14 - CASSQADRWGSNEQFF TGTGCCAGCAGCCAAGCCGACAGGTGGGGGTCAAATGAGCAGTTCTTC
TRBJ1-1 TRBD1 18 TRBV5-4 - CASSLVFQGGPMNTEAFF TGTGCCAGCAGCTTGGTCTTTCAGGGGGGCCCCATGAACACTGAAGCTTTCTTT
TRBJ2-3 TRBD2 15 TRBV5-4 once CASTHSGRASDTQYF TGTGCCAGCACCCACAGCGGGAGGGCCTCAGATACGCAGTATTTT
TRBJ1-6 - 15 TRBV5-1 - CASSLEATGNSPLHF TGCGCCAGCAGCTTGGAGGCGACGGGTAATTCACCCCTCCACTTT
TRBJ2-1 - 14 TRBV2 once CASRGVNSYNEQFF TGTGCCAGCAGGGGAGTCAACTCCTACAATGAGCAGTTCTTC
TRBJ1-5 TRBD1 15 TRBV30 - CAWSGPGTGDQPQHF TGTGCCTGGAGTGGCCCCGGGACAGGGGATCAGCCCCAGCATTTT
TRBJ1-2 TRBD1 17 TRBV2 - CASSSPGQGASKEGYTF TGTGCCAGCAGTTCTCCGGGACAGGGGGCGTCCAAAGAGGGCTACACCTTC
TRBJ2-7 - 14 TRBV30 once CAWSPGTLSYEQYF TGTGCCTGGAGTCCCGGGACACTTTCCTACGAGCAGTACTTC
TRBJ1-2 - 13 TRBV9 - CASSVSGADGYTF TGTGCCAGCAGCGTATCAGGGGCGGATGGCTACACCTTC
TRBJ2-7 - 16 TRBV7-5 - CVRSLAGQGSSYEQYF TGTGTCAGAAGCTTAGCGGGACAGGGGAGCTCCTACGAGCAGTACTTC
TRBJ2-3 TRBD2 13 TRBV19 - CASSGLAADTQYF TGTGCCAGTAGTGGACTAGCGGCTGATACGCAGTATTTT
TRBJ2-4 - 15 TRBV7-9 - CASSHRDLAKNIQYF TGTGCCAGCAGCCACAGGGATCTAGCCAAAAACATTCAGTACTTC